This T cell receptor (beta chain) comes out of a study of response to subunit inactivated influenza vaccine. CDR1 and CDR2 from the germline V gene are LNHDA and SQIVND (reference sequence). CDR3 size: 12 residues. V lost 1 base to trimming and J lost 6 bases, with 7 bases between them. TCRdb re-derived calls from the RT-PCR reads in MiXCR, one entry per CDR3 protein. This sample has some 570,000 distinct CDR3 sequences, with around 11% found just once. This clonotype was detected a few times. The antigen is unknown. Study results and limitations: Only a handful of new T cells, the authors suggested, are recruited with each seasonal influenza vaccination.

These same data were also listed under a study on T cells expressing NK-cell markers. From that paper: cDNA encoding TCR beta was synthesized via 5'RACE template switching incorporating UMIs. Out of eight donors sequenced, seven tested HCMV-seropositive and the remaining one seronegative. The contribution of dominant NKG2C+ clonotypes to CD8+ T cells in a handful of donors was roughly 1.0-7.0%. Where several donors were concerned, these clonotypes also led the CD3+CD56-NKG2C+ fraction.

The specimen was PBMCs from blood, collected on the day of vaccination. This sequence originates from a man aged 45-65 years who received an inactivated influenza vaccine. The chain combines TRBV19 with TRBJ2-7; unclear D gene. The CDR3 DNA reads TGTGCCAGTAGTATAGGGGTCGGCGAGCAGTACTTC. It yields the protein CASSIGVGEQYF.